This T cell receptor beta chain derives from a study of cytomegalovirus exposure and HLA in healthy donors. Study results and caveats: It has been reported that TCR beta sequences accurately predicted the HLA-A and HLA-B alleles of most subjects. V segments that were indistinguishable, TRBV6-2 and TRBV6-3 among them, were omitted from analysis.

PCR was performed using 60 Vbeta and 13 Jbeta primers. Clones were read by immunoSEQ multiplex PCR, and TCRdb kept only the in-frame ones, dropping some. The table includes under 100,000 clones, around three quarters detected once. To note about this clone: Antigen: not known.

V was clipped by 3 bases and J by 6 bases; unmatched bases: 20. Germline values: CDR1 SGDLS, CDR2 YYNGEE. CDR3 size: 20 residues. Healthy people donating bone marrow made up the donors. This sequence joins TRBV9 and TRBJ2-2, with 10 bases identical to TRBD1. The TCR comes from a woman aged 45-65 years in good health and CMV-seropositive. The sample comprised PBMCs. CDR3 residues: CASSAPGQGIKNPRSGELFF. Here the CDR3 DNA reads TGTGCCAGCAGCGCTCCGGGACAGGGGATCAAGAACCCGCGGTCCGGGGAGCTGTTTTTT.